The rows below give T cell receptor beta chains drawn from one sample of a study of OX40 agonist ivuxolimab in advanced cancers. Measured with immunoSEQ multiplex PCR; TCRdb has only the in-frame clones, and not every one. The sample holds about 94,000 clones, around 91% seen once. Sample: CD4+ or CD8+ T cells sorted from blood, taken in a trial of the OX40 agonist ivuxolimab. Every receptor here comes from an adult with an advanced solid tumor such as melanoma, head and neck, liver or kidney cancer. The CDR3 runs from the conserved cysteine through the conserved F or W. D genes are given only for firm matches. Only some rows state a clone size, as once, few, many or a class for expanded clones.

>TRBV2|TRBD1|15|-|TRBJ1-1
TGTGCCAGTATAAAATTACAGGGGCCGGACACTGAAGCTTTCTTT
CASIKLQGPDTEAFF
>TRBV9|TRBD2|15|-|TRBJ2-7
TGTGCCAGCAGCCCCTCCAGCGGGAGTTTCTACGAGCAGTACTTC
CASSPSSGSFYEQYF
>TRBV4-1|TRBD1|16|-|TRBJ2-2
TGCGCCAGCAGCCTTCGTCAGGGGGTATATACCGGGGAGCTGTTTTTT
CASSLRQGVYTGELFF
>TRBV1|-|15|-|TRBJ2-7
TGCACCAGCAGCAACCGCGCCAGGGGGCAGAACGAGCAGTACTTC
CTSSNRARGQNEQYF
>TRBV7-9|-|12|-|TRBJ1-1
TGTGCCACGGAAAGAATGAACACTGAAGCTTTCTTT
CATERMNTEAFF
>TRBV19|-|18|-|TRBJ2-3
TGTGCCAGTAGTACCACCACGGGGCAGGAAATACGTATAGGTACGCAGTATTTT
CASSTTTGQEIRIGTQYF
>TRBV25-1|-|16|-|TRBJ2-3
TGTGCCAGCAGCCGCTTAGATGGCAGGGAGGATGATACGCAGTATTTT
CASSRLDGREDDTQYF
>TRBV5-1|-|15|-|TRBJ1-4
TGCGCCAGCAGCTTGGACCCAGGACAAGATGAAAAACTGTTTTTT
CASSLDPGQDEKLFF
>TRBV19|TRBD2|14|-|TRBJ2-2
TGTGCCAGTAGTAACCGGGGGGGCACCGGGGAGCTGTTTTTT
CASSNRGGTGELFF
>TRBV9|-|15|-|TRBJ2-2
TGTGCCAGCAGCGTAGAGGGTAGCAGGACCGGGGAGCTGTTTTTT
CASSVEGSRTGELFF
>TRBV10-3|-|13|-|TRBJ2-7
TGTGCCATCACCTACAGACCCCGGGACCCGCAGTACTTC
CAITYRPRDPQYF
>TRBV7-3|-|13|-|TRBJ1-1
TGTGCCAGCAGCTTAATGGAGAACACTGAAGCTTTCTTT
CASSLMENTEAFF
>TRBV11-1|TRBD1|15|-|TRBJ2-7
TGTGCCAGCAGCTTAGAACAGGGGGCTACGTACGAGCAGTACTTC
CASSLEQGATYEQYF
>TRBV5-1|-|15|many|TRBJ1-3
TGCGCCAGCAGCTTGGGGAGCCTCTCTGGAAACACCATATATTTT
CASSLGSLSGNTIYF
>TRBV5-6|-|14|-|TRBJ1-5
TGTGCCAGCAGCTTGGTGCCAGGGGATCAGCCCCAGCATTTT
CASSLVPGDQPQHF
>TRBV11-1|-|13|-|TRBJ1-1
TGTGCCAGCAGCTTTCGCAGGAACACTGAAGCTTTCTTT
CASSFRRNTEAFF
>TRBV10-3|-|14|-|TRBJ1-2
TGTGCCATCAGTGGGGGCGGGGAACACTATGGCTACACCTTC
CAISGGGEHYGYTF
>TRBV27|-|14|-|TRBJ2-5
TGTGCCAGCAGTTTACTAGGCGCCCAAGAGACCCAGTACTTC
CASSLLGAQETQYF
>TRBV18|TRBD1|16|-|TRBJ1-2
TGTGCCAGCTCTCCCGGGACAGTCACTACTTTCTATGGCTACACCTTC
CASSPGTVTTFYGYTF
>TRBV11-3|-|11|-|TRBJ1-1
TGTGCCAGCAGCGAACTCGCTGAAGCTTTCTTT
CASSELAEAFF
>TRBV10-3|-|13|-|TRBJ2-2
TGTGCCATCCGAGGGTTGGACACCGGGGAGCTGTTTTTT
CAIRGLDTGELFF
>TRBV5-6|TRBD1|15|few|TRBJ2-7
TGTGCCAGCAGCTTGGGTCAGGGGGCGGCCTACGAGCAGTACTTC
CASSLGQGAAYEQYF
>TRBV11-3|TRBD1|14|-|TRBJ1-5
TGTGCCAGCAGCCGTGGGACAGTCAATCAGCCCCAGCATTTT
CASSRGTVNQPQHF
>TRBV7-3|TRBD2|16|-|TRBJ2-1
TGTGCCAGCAGCCCAGGAAGACTAGCGGGGTACAATGAGCAGTTCTTC
CASSPGRLAGYNEQFF
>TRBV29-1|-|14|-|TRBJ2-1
TGCAGCGTTGAGGGGGGAATTCTAAGCAATGAGCAGTTCTTC
CSVEGGILSNEQFF
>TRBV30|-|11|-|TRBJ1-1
TGTGCCTGGAGGGTGGCCAGGGTGGCTTTCTTT
CAWRVARVAFF
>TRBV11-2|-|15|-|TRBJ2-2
TGTGCCAGCAGCCCCCCCGGCAGGTTCACCGGGGAGCTGTTTTTT
CASSPPGRFTGELFF
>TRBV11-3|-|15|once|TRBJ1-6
TGTGCCAGCAGGACGGACAGCTCCTATAATTCACCCCTCCACTTT
CASRTDSSYNSPLHF
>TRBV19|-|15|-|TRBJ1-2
TGTGCCAGTAGTTCAGAGGTTCGCCGGGGCTATGGCTACACCTTC
CASSSEVRRGYGYTF
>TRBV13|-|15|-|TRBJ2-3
TGTGCCAGCATTCTGGCGGGACAGAGCACAGATACGCAGTATTTT
CASILAGQSTDTQYF
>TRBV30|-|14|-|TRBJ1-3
TGTGCCTGGAGTAGAGGCACCTCTGGAAACACCATATATTTT
CAWSRGTSGNTIYF
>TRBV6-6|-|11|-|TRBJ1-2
TGTGCCAGCAGTGAATTTGGCGGCTACACCTTC
CASSEFGGYTF